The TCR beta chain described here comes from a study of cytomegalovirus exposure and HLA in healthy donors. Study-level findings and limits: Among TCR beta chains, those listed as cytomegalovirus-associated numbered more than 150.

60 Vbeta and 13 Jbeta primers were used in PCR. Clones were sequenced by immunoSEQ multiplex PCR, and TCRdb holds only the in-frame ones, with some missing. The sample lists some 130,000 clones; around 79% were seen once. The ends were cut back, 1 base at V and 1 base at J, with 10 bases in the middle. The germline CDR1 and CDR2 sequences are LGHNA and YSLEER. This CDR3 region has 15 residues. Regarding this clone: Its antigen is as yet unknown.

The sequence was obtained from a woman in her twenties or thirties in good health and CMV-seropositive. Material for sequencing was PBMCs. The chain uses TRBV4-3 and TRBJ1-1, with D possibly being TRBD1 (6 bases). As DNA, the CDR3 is TGCGCCAGCAGCCAAGGGACAGTCGGGAACACTGAAGCTTTCTTT. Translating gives CASSQGTVGNTEAFF.